These 27 T cell receptor beta chains came from one sample sequenced in a study of cytomegalovirus exposure and HLA in healthy donors. Measured with immunoSEQ multiplex PCR; TCRdb has only the in-frame clones, and not every one. This table holds over 200,000 clones, roughly 90% found once. The sequenced material came from PBMCs. The receptor set was obtained from a young woman in good health and CMV-seronegative.

The rearrangement joins TRBV27 to TRBJ2-3; D is possibly TRBD2 (5 bases). V lost 5 bases, J lost 4 bases, and 22 bases lay in between. Germline V CDR1 and CDR2: MNHEY, SMNVEV (reference sequence). CDR3 size: 17 residues. Here the CDR3 DNA reads TGTGCCAGCAGTACGACGCTAGTGGCGGGTAGACCAGATACGCAGTATTTT. As protein: CASSTTLVAGRPDTQYF.

The V and J genes are TRBV4-1 and TRBJ1-2, with D possibly matching TRBD1 (5 bases). Per germline, CDR1 MGHRA and CDR2 YSYEKL. The CDR3 has 16 residues. Trimming pared 2 bases from V and 7 bases from J, leaving 20 bases between. This CDR3 is CASSQFARDGTVGYTF. The CDR3 coding sequence is TGCGCCAGCAGCCAATTTGCCAGGGACGGGACTGTTGGCTACACCTTC.

V and J are TRBV7-9 and TRBJ1-2; D not resolved. This CDR3 comprises 13 residues. V lost 1 base to trimming and J lost 4 bases, with 7 bases between them. In germline, CDR1 is SEHNR, CDR2 FQNEAQ (reference sequence). DNA of the CDR3: TGTGCCAGCAGCTTAGTTTCCCGCTATGGCTACACCTTC. Protein: CASSLVSRYGYTF.

This chain uses TRBV5-5 with TRBJ2-2, with 10 positions matching TRBD1. V was pared by 5 bases and J by 6 bases, with 10 bases of the junction left unmatched. The germline V gene encodes CDR1 SGHKS and CDR2 YYEKEE (reference sequence). The CDR3 has 16 amino acids. CDR3 sequence reads: CASRFTGTGEAGELFF. The CDR3 DNA reads TGTGCCAGCAGATTCACCGGGACAGGGGAGGCCGGGGAGCTGTTTTTT.

The chain uses TRBV11-3 and TRBJ2-1, with 13 bases matching TRBD2. The CDR3 has 15 residues. Unmatched junction bases numbered 2, after V lost 5 bases and J lost 4 bases. The germline V gene has CDR1 SGHNT and CDR2 YENEEA. CDR3 bases: TGTGCCAGCAGCCAGGGACTAGCGGGATACAATGAGCAGTTCTTC. This encodes CASSQGLAGYNEQFF.

The chain couples TRBV6-6 to TRBJ1-1; tentative D call: TRBD1 (5 bases). Germline V CDR1 and CDR2: MNHNY, SVGAGI (reference sequence). V lost 7 bases and J 3 bases, leaving 12 bases between the germline ends. The CDR3 length is 13 residues. The CDR3 loop reads CASIAGLDTEAFF. The CDR3 DNA sequence: TGTGCCAGCATCGCAGGGCTGGACACTGAAGCTTTCTTT.

This sequence joins TRBV6-4 and TRBJ1-1; maybe TRBD1 (6 bases). CDR1 MRHNA and CDR2 SNTAGT come from the germline V gene. V lost 0 bases and J lost 6, with 14 bases in between. The CDR3 sequence is 15 residues long. In DNA, the CDR3 is TGTGCCAGCAGTGACTCTCCAGACAGGCATTCTGAAGCTTTCTTT. This gives the protein CASSDSPDRHSEAFF.

The rearrangement uses TRBV5-4 and TRBJ1-3; D unclear. Germline CDR1 reads SGHNT; CDR2 reads YYREEE (reference sequence). The CDR3 sequence is 16 residues long. Between the trimmed V and J ends, which lost 0 bases and 2 bases, there was a span of 12 bases. CDR3 sequence reads: CASSLAGTGPGNTIYF. In nucleotides, the CDR3 is TGTGCCAGCAGCTTGGCGGGAACCGGGCCTGGAAACACCATATATTTT. The entire variable domain, with the rest obtained from reference TRBV5-4 and TRBJ1-3, is as follows: ETGVTQSPTHLIKTRGQQVTLRCSSQSGHNTVSWYQQALGQGPQFIFQYYREEENGRGNFPPRFSGLQFPNYSSELNVNALELDDSALYLCASSLAGTGPGNTIYFGEGSWLTVV.

V is TRBV4-2 and J is TRBJ2-3, with 7 bases matching TRBD2. The CDR3 covers 16 residues. With V trimmed by 3 bases and J by 0 bases, 6 bases remained unmatched. The V gene's germline CDR1 is LGHNA and CDR2 YNFKEQ. CDR3 sequence: CASSHTPSGSTDTQYF. In nucleotides, the CDR3 is TGTGCCAGCAGCCACACGCCTAGCGGAAGCACAGATACGCAGTATTTT.

The gene calls are TRBV11-2 and TRBJ2-5; TRBD2 might be the D (5 bases). This CDR3 has 14 residues. The germline V gene encodes CDR1 SGHAT and CDR2 FQNNGV. The V end lost 1 base, the J end lost 5 bases, and 11 bases lay between the germline ends. CDR3 protein: CASSLVGGGETQYF. In DNA form, the CDR3 reads TGTGCCAGCAGCTTAGTAGGAGGCGGCGAGACCCAGTACTTC.

V gene TRBV11-2 combines with J gene TRBJ2-5; D is unclear. Trimming removed 1 base from V and 5 bases from J, with 8 bases in between. Germline-derived CDR1 and CDR2 are SGHAT and FQNNGV. This CDR3 region has 13 residues. CDR3 in amino acids: CASSLGAAETQYF. The CDR3 DNA sequence: TGTGCCAGCAGCTTAGGAGCAGCGGAGACCCAGTACTTC.

This clone has just one count. The rearrangement uses TRBV7-9 and TRBJ1-1, with 8 bases identical to TRBD1. Germline CDR1 reads SEHNR; CDR2 reads FQNEAQ (reference sequence). This CDR3 is built from 15 residues. After removal of 1 base from V and 3 bases from J, the junction contained 4 bases not matched to a gene. The CDR3 loop is CASSLDNRGDTEAFF. CDR3 in DNA: TGTGCCAGCAGCTTAGATAACAGGGGGGACACTGAAGCTTTCTTT.

The chain is built from TRBV19 and TRBJ2-5; TRBD2 might be the D (5 bases). Trimming removed 3 bases at V and 4 bases at J, with 9 bases between. The length of the CDR3 is 13 residues. Per germline, CDR1 LNHDA and CDR2 SQIVND (reference sequence). CDR3 nucleotides: TGTGCCAGTAGTATGACTATTTCAGAGACCCAGTACTTC. Translating gives CASSMTISETQYF.

The chain couples TRBV4-1 to TRBJ1-1; D may be TRBD1 (5 bases). V was pared by 1 base and J by 2 bases, with 11 bases between. Germline lookup yields CDR1 MGHRA and CDR2 YSYEKL. This CDR3 has 15 amino acids. The CDR3 loop is CASSQGQRPNTEAFF. The CDR3 bases are TGCGCCAGCAGCCAAGGACAGAGACCAAACACTGAAGCTTTCTTT.

This clone was seen a single time. The chain links TRBV7-9 to TRBJ1-2; D remains ambiguous. Germline CDR1 reads SEHNR; CDR2 reads FQNEAQ (reference sequence). This CDR3 spans 17 amino acids. V was trimmed by 0 bases and J by 1 base, leaving 15 bases between them. The CDR3 is CASSLAYSPPNNYGYTF. CDR3 nucleotide sequence: TGTGCCAGCAGCTTAGCTTACAGTCCCCCAAATAACTATGGCTACACCTTC.

This clone was seen a few times. The chain has TRBV7-2 and TRBJ1-2, with D possibly TRBD1 on 6 matching bases. Trimming stripped 2 bases from V and 4 bases from J, with 11 bases between. This CDR3 has 14 amino acids. Germline V gives CDR1 SGHTA, CDR2 FQGNSA. CDR3 region: CASSLKQGTYGYTF. As DNA, the CDR3 is TGTGCCAGCAGCTTAAAACAGGGTACCTATGGCTACACCTTC. Combining the CDR3 with reference TRBV7-2 and TRBJ1-2 gives the whole variable domain GAGVSQSPSNKVTEKGKDVELRCDPISGHTALYWYRQSLGQGLEFLIYFQGNSAPDKSGLPSDRFSAERTGGSVSTLTIQRTQQEDSAVYLCASSLKQGTYGYTFGSGTRLTVV.

The CDR3 here is CASSASSRIFEQYF. The CDR3 DNA reads as TGTGCCAGCAGCGCGTCTAGTAGGATTTTCGAGCAGTACTTC. The chain carries TRBV5-4 and TRBJ2-7; D call uncertain. The CDR3 is made up of 14 amino acids. Germline loops: CDR1 SGHNT, CDR2 YYREEE (reference sequence). V dropped 4 bases and J dropped 6 bases, with 17 bases sitting between them. Drawing the rest from reference TRBV5-4 and TRBJ2-7, the complete variable domain is ETGVTQSPTHLIKTRGQQVTLRCSSQSGHNTVSWYQQALGQGPQFIFQYYREEENGRGNFPPRFSGLQFPNYSSELNVNALELDDSALYLCASSASSRIFEQYFGPGTRLTVT.

This chain links TRBV5-4 with TRBJ2-5; no clear D gene. CDR3 size: 13 residues. Germline lookup yields CDR1 SGHNT and CDR2 YYREEE (reference sequence). Trimming removed 2 bases at V and 5 bases at J, with 10 bases between. The CDR3 DNA reads TGTGCCAGCAGCTTCCAGGCCCTGGAGACCCAGTACTTC. Translation: CASSFQALETQYF.

This clone was observed once. J is TRBJ2-1 and V is TRBV7-9, with D tentatively TRBD2 (5 bases). Germline V gene sequence: CDR1 SEHNR, CDR2 FQNEAQ (reference sequence). The ends were cut back, 6 bases at V and 12 bases at J, with 15 bases in the middle. The CDR3 extends over 12 amino acids. The CDR3 bases are TGTGCCAGCAGGACTTTAGAGGGCCGGCAGTTCTTC. This translates into CASRTLEGRQFF.

The V and J genes are TRBV7-2 and TRBJ2-7; TRBD1 agrees at 7 bases. Germline trimming cut 3 bases from V and 2 bases from J; bases unmatched to any gene: 1. The CDR3 has 13 amino acids. CDR1 and CDR2 from the germline V gene are SGHTA and FQGNSA. The CDR3 is CASSLDRPYEQYF. The CDR3, as DNA: TGTGCCAGCAGCTTGGACAGGCCCTACGAGCAGTACTTC.

V and J are TRBV5-6 and TRBJ2-3, with 9 bases matching TRBD2. J gave up 4 bases and V 5 bases, and 8 bases lay outside the gene matches. This CDR3 has 15 residues. Germline lookup yields CDR1 SGHDT and CDR2 YYEEEE. The CDR3 is CASRTRRGGADTQYF. CDR3 coding DNA: TGTGCCAGCAGGACCCGGCGGGGGGGTGCAGATACGCAGTATTTT.

J is TRBJ1-6 and V is TRBV6-5; TRBD1 matches at 7 bases. The CDR3 sequence is 15 residues long. Trimming took 0 bases from V and 7 from J; bases not matched to a gene: 3. Germline V CDR1 and CDR2: MNHEY, SVGAGI. CDR3 coding DNA: TGTGCCAGCAGTTACTCAGGGGGCTTCAATTCACCCCTCCACTTT. Its protein is CASSYSGGFNSPLHF.

The chain combines TRBV4-3 with TRBJ1-2; perhaps TRBD1 as D (5 bases). Germline CDR1 is LGHNA and CDR2 is YSLEER. Trimming stripped 1 base from V and 4 bases from J, with 13 bases between. The CDR3 is made up of 15 amino acids. The CDR3 protein is CASSQGSGNPYGYTF. In DNA form, the CDR3 reads TGCGCCAGCAGCCAAGGGTCAGGGAACCCCTATGGCTACACCTTC.

The chain has TRBV7-2 and TRBJ2-7; unclear D gene. The CDR3 is made up of 14 amino acids. The germline V and J ends were trimmed by 3 bases and 1 base, with 10 bases remaining between them. The germline V gene has CDR1 SGHTA and CDR2 FQGNSA. The CDR3, as DNA: TGTGCCAGCAGCTTTCCCGCGCTTTCCTACGAGCAGTACTTC. Its protein is CASSFPALSYEQYF.

V gene TRBV13 combines with J gene TRBJ2-1; 11 positions agree with TRBD2. CDR1 and CDR2 (germline): PRHDT, FYEKMQ (reference sequence). The J segment lost 1 base and the V segment lost 5 bases, leaving 4 bases of the junction unmatched. This CDR3 is 16 amino acids long. CDR3 amino acids: CASSRLAGGSYNEQFF. The CDR3, as DNA: TGTGCCAGCAGCCGCCTAGCGGGGGGTTCCTACAATGAGCAGTTCTTC.

This chain uses TRBV5-1 with TRBJ2-2, with 7 bases identical to TRBD2. V gave up 4 bases and J gave up 10 bases; unmatched junction bases: 16. CDR1 and CDR2 from the germline V gene are SGHRS and YFSETQ. This CDR3 contains 16 residues. CDR3 in amino acids: CASSPISGGAGVELFF. CDR3 DNA: TGCGCCAGCAGCCCAATATCGGGAGGCGCGGGAGTGGAGCTGTTTTTT. Complete variable domain (other parts from reference TRBV5-1 and TRBJ2-2): KAGVTQTPRYLIKTRGQQVTLSCSPISGHRSVSWYQQTPGQGLQFLFEYFSETQRNKGNFPGRFSGRQFSNSRSEMNVSTLELGDSALYLCASSPISGGAGVELFFGEGSRLTVL.

The V gene is TRBV28, the J gene TRBJ1-1, with unresolved D. CDR3 length equals 14 residues. Germline lookup yields CDR1 MDHEN and CDR2 SYDVKM. The V and J ends lost 6 bases and 1 base respectively, with 12 bases between them. CDR3 DNA sequence: TGTGCCAGCAGCCTAAGGAGTCCGAACACTGAAGCTTTCTTT. It codes for CASSLRSPNTEAFF.